This TCR beta chain was sequenced in a study of siplizumab effects on memory and regulatory T cells. Repertoires were generated with immunoSEQ multiplex PCR, while TCRdb's copy carries only in-frame clones and drops some. The top ten hold 1.5% of the sample, which has approximately 82,000 clones, about 91% seen once. In regard to this clone: No antigen is known for it.

Study results and limitations: Whether the proliferating Tregs (from siplizumab cultures) were suppressive was not confirmed. The diversity of naive T cells seemed greater than that of memory cells, and their alloresponse contribution seemed major. The drug siplizumab significantly decreased the alloreactive sequences that could be traced to unstimulated CD4+ memory cells.

The CDR3 is made up of 14 amino acids. The germline V gene has CDR1 SGHNT and CDR2 YYREEE (reference sequence). Trimming cost V 4 bases and J 2 bases, with 13 bases left between them. This chain connects TRBV5-4 to TRBJ2-7; D unclear. The specimen sequenced was Tregs sorted from blood. This receptor was obtained from a human donor in good health. The CDR3 bases are TGTGCCAGCAGCATCCGGGCCCTCACCTACGAGCAGTACTTC. It translates to CASSIRALTYEQYF.